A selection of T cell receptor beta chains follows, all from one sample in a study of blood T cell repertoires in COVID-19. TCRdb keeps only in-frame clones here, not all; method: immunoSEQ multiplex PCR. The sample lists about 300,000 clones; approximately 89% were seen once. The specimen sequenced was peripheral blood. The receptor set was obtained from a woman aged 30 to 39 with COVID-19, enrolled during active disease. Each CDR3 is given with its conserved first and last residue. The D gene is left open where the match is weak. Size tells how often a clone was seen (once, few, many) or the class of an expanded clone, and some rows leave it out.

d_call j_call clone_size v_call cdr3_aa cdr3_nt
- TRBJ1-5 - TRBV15 CATSSASVNQPQHF TGTGCCACCAGCAGTGCGAGCGTCAATCAGCCCCAGCATTTT
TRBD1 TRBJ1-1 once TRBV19 CASSRRDRGNGNTEAFF TGTGCCAGTAGTAGACGGGACAGGGGGAATGGGAACACTGAAGCTTTCTTT
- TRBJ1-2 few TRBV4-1 CASSQDVRGGYTF TGCGCCAGCAGCCAAGATGTCCGGGGGGGCTACACCTTC
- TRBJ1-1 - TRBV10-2 CASSIGQNTEAFF TGCGCCAGCAGTATTGGACAAAACACTGAAGCTTTCTTT
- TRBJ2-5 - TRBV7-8 CASSLATGRVTETQYF TGTGCCAGCAGCTTAGCTACGGGCAGGGTTACGGAGACCCAGTACTTC
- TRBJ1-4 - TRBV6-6 CASSTQDSIEEKLFF TGTGCCAGCAGTACTCAGGACAGCATTGAAGAAAAACTGTTTTTT
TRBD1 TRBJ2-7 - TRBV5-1 CASSLDWTGAYEQYF TGCGCCAGCAGCTTGGATTGGACAGGGGCATACGAGCAGTACTTC
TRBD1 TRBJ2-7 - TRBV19 CASSSSEGGTGFEQYF TGTGCCAGTTCTTCAAGTGAGGGCGGGACAGGGTTCGAGCAGTACTTC
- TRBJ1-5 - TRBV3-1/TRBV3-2 CASSQASQPQHF TGTGCCAGCAGCCAAGCGAGTCAGCCCCAGCATTTT
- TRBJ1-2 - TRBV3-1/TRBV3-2 CASSQDAGSGYTF TGTGCCAGCAGCCAAGATGCAGGATCCGGCTACACCTTC
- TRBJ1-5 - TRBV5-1 CASSLARHPISNQPQHF TGCGCCAGCAGCTTGGCCAGACATCCGATTAGCAATCAGCCCCAGCATTTT
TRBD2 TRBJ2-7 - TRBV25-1 CASSEPGTSGTYEQYF TGTGCCAGCAGTGAACCCGGGACTAGCGGGACCTACGAGCAGTACTTC
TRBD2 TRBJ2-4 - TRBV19 CASSPPMTSGRRGAKNIQYF TGTGCCAGTAGTCCCCCAATGACTAGCGGGAGGAGGGGCGCCAAAAACATTCAGTACTTC
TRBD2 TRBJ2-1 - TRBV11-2 CASSFSGSSYNEQFF TGTGCCAGCAGCTTTAGCGGGAGCTCCTACAATGAGCAGTTCTTC
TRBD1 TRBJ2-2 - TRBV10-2 CASSGGQGSGELFF TGCGCCAGCAGTGGGGGACAGGGGTCCGGGGAGCTGTTTTTT
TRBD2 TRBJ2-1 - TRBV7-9 CASIKAGAPSYNEQFF TGTGCCAGTATAAAAGCGGGAGCCCCCTCCTACAATGAGCAGTTCTTC
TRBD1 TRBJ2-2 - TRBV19 CASSTPNRGTGELFF TGTGCCAGTAGCACTCCCAACAGGGGCACCGGGGAGCTGTTTTTT
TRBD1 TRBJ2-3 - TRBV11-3 CASRNRDSPTDTQYF TGTGCCAGCAGGAACCGGGACAGTCCAACAGATACGCAGTATTTT
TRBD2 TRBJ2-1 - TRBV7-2 CASSLDEAGGPGNEQFF TGTGCCAGCAGCTTAGACGAGGCGGGAGGGCCTGGGAATGAGCAGTTCTTC
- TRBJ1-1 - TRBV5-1 CASSLSTGSTEAFF TGCGCCAGCAGCTTGTCGACGGGGAGCACTGAAGCTTTCTTT
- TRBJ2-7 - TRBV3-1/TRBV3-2 CASSQVKEQYF TGTGCCAGCAGCCAAGTCAAAGAGCAGTACTTC
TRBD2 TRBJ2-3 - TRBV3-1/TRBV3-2 CASSPVGSGSSDTQYF TGTGCCAGCAGCCCCGTTGGTAGCGGGAGTTCAGATACGCAGTATTTT
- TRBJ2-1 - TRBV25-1 CASSDGNSYNEQFF TGTGCCAGCAGTGACGGGAATTCCTACAATGAGCAGTTCTTC
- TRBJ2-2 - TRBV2 CASREITGELFF TGTGCCAGCAGAGAGATCACCGGGGAGCTGTTTTTT
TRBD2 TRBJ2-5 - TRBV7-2 CASSLRTSGQETQYF TGTGCCAGCAGCTTGAGGACTAGCGGACAAGAGACCCAGTACTTC
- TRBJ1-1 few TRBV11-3 CASSWRWGTEAFF TGTGCCAGCAGCTGGAGGTGGGGCACTGAAGCTTTCTTT
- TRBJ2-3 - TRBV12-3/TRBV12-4 CASSFGTDTQYF TGTGCCAGCAGTTTCGGCACAGATACGCAGTATTTT
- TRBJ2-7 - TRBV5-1 CASSSRQSYEQYF TGCGCCAGCAGCAGCCGACAGTCCTACGAGCAGTACTTC
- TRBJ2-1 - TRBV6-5 CASTSPGSSEQFF TGTGCCAGCACCTCCCCAGGGTCGAGTGAGCAGTTCTTC
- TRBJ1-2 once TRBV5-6 CASSSKVRYSNYGYTF TGTGCCAGCAGCTCCAAAGTCAGGTATTCTAACTATGGCTACACCTTC
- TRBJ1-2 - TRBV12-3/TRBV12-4 CASSLPGQYGYTF TGTGCCAGCAGTTTGCCAGGGCAATATGGCTACACCTTC
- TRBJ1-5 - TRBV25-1 CASSESGVKKPQHF TGTGCCAGCAGTGAATCAGGGGTCAAGAAGCCCCAGCATTTT
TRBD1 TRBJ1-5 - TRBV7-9 CASSLGRGDRGNQPQHF TGTGCCAGCAGCTTAGGACGTGGGGACAGAGGCAATCAGCCCCAGCATTTT
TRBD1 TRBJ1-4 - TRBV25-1 CASKGAANEKLFF TGTGCCAGCAAGGGGGCGGCTAATGAAAAACTGTTTTTT
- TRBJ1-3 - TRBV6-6 CASSYAGNNPGNTIYF TGTGCCAGCAGTTACGCGGGAAACAATCCTGGAAACACCATATATTTT
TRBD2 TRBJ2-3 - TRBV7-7 CASSLVAGGGTDTQYF TGTGCCAGCAGCTTAGTCGCGGGAGGAGGGACAGATACGCAGTATTTT
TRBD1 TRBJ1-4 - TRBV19 CASNRGLGEKLFF TGTGCCAGTAACAGGGGGCTTGGTGAAAAACTGTTTTTT
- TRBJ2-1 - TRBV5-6 CASSLGIGNEQFF TGTGCCAGCAGCTTGGGGATCGGGAATGAGCAGTTCTTC
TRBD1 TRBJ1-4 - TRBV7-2 CASSLEVGQGVRNEKLFF TGTGCCAGCAGCTTAGAGGTGGGACAGGGGGTTAGAAATGAAAAACTGTTTTTT
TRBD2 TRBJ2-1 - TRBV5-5 CASSSRGARSSYNEQFF TGTGCCAGCAGCTCGCGGGGGGCGCGGAGCTCCTACAATGAGCAGTTCTTC